Listed below are T cell receptor beta chains from one sample, sequenced in a study of T cell responses to AZD1222 COVID-19 vaccine. Sequencing was performed with immunoSEQ multiplex PCR; in TCRdb, only in-frame clones are kept and a portion is missing. This sample has approximately 100,000 clones, with 80% to 90% found just once. This material consisted of peripheral blood, taken 28 days after the second AZD1222 dose. The source of these receptors is an adult who received the AZD1222 COVID-19 vaccine. CDR3s include the opening cysteine and the closing phenylalanine or tryptophan. Expanded clones are given a class, and other clones once, few, many or no size at all.

V gene | clone size | CDR3 protein
TRBV4-3 | NA | CASGTTDTRVAGYTF
TRBV19 | NA | CASKLAGATSTDTQYF
TRBV29-1 | NA | CSAGDSYGYTF
TRBV19 | NA | CASSMGINEKLFF
TRBV28 | NA | CATLQLRGYEAFF
TRBV12-3/TRBV12-4 | NA | CASSYWTGPGYTF
TRBV6-5 | NA | CASSYPGGSVPEAFF
TRBV29-1 | NA | CSVVGYGYTF
TRBV25-1 | NA | CASSGKKRGGTDTQYF
TRBV5-1 | NA | CASSLRQGSYEQYF
TRBV7-2 | NA | CASSLELGLAGPEQYF
TRBV3-1/TRBV3-2 | NA | CASSLLHNEQFF
TRBV19 | NA | CASSIIWGETQYF
TRBV20-1 | few | CSASGEGLAIFNEQFF
TRBV10-3 | NA | CAITGTGGKFDEQFF
TRBV11-2 | once | CASSLMVNTEAFF
TRBV24-1 | NA | CATGSHYQETQYF
TRBV29-1 | NA | CSVELTDYEQYF
TRBV7-9 | NA | CASLTGPLSSGNTIYF
TRBV18 | NA | CASSPKVSNQPQHF
TRBV12-3/TRBV12-4 | NA | CASSLGLYGYTF
TRBV6-2/TRBV6-3 | NA | CASSYLRPGKETQYF
TRBV4-1 | NA | CASSQEVYYFEAFF
TRBV7-7 | NA | CASSLLGDINEQFF
TRBV18 | once | CASSPTGDSGNTIYF
TRBV25-1 | NA | CASRVVGGEQFF
TRBV7-8 | NA | CASSTGTDYGYTF
TRBV3-1/TRBV3-2 | once | CASSQRGLAYNEQFF
TRBV7-2 | NA | CASIRDRGGTEAFF
TRBV18 | NA | CASSLGATNEKLFF
TRBV24-1 | NA | CATSAGSIETQYF
TRBV30 | NA | CAWKPLGQDNSPLHF
TRBV7-6 | NA | CASSPYFGGDRTDTQYF
TRBV5-4 | NA | CASSSGTSGGAGELFF
TRBV12-5 | NA | CASGFTPRGQSDQPQHF
TRBV6-1 | once | CASSELEGNTEAFF
TRBV7-8 | few | CASSRELAGGRYNEQFF
TRBV11-2 | NA | CASSLQGWEQPQHF
TRBV7-8 | NA | CASSRRDRYYEQYF
TRBV4-2 | NA | CASSQTTEREAFF
TRBV28 | NA | CASSQGQGRETQYF
TRBV3-1/TRBV3-2 | NA | CASSRYRGLRSNQPQHF
TRBV10-3 | NA | CAISETSRLNTEAFF
TRBV7-9 | NA | CASSLATGGGYGYTF
TRBV7-9 | NA | CASSPRTPNTEAFF